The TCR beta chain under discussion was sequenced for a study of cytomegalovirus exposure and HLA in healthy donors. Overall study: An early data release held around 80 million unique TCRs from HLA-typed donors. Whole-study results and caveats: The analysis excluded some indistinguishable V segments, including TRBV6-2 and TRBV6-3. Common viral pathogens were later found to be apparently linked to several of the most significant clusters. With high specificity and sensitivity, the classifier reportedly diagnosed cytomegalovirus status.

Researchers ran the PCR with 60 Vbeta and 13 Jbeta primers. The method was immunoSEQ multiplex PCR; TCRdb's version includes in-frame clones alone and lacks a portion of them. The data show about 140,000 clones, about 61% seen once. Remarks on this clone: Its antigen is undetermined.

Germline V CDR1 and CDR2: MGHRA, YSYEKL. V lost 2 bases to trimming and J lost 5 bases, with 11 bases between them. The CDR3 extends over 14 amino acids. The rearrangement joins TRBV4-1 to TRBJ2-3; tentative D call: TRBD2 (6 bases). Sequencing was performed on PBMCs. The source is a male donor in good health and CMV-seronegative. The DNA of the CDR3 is TGCGCCAGCAGCCAACGTGCGGGGATAGATACGCAGTATTTT. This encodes CASSQRAGIDTQYF.